This TCR beta chain derives from a study of T cell responses to AZD1222 COVID-19 vaccine. Overall study: Second-dose schedules of about 4 or about 12 weeks were combined.

Findings and caveats of the study: Possibly, clonal diversity was underestimated; donors were largely white British and included more females. Following two doses of AZD1222, Spike-specific TCR breadth and depth rose. Vaccine-associated CD4 TCRs ranged over spike, dominating at 160-218 and 743-854.

For this clone: The antigen is not known.

This table comes from immunoSEQ multiplex PCR, and its TCRdb copy is limited to in-frame clones, with some not included. The sample yields 55,000 to 80,000 clones, under 90% seen once. The specimen comprised peripheral blood, sampled on day 0 of AZD1222 vaccination. This receptor was identified in an adult in good health.

CDR3 nucleotide sequence: TGTGCCAGCAGTGGTGACTATATCACCGGGGAGCTGTTTTTT. Its translation is CASSGDYITGELFF. This sequence joins TRBV2 and TRBJ2-2, with D tentatively TRBD2 (5 bases). V shed 4 bases and J shed 4 bases, with 10 bases lying between them. Germline V gene lookup returns CDR1 SNHLY and CDR2 FYNNEI. The CDR3 is 14 residues long.